This TCR beta chain was identified during a study of T cells in tuberculosis. Sequencing of TCR-alpha and TCR-beta chains was unpaired. The data were produced by immunoSEQ multiplex PCR, yet TCRdb's version contains in-frame clones alone and is incomplete. The sample contains around 60,000 clones, around 81% of which appear only once. Thawed, overnight-rested PBMC were stained with GMM-loaded CD1B tetramer, viability dye and anti-CD3, then sorted. The lipid loaded on the CD1B tetramers was C32 glucose monomycolate from Rhodococcus equi. PBMC for tetramer sorting were first depleted of CD14-expressing monocytes. Each donor contributed some 96,000 sorted tetramer-negative cells. Material for sequencing was CD1b-GMM tetramer-negative cells sorted from PBMCs. The source of this sequence is an adult woman with latent tuberculosis.

CDR3 bases: TGTGCCAGCAGCCAACTTAAGGGCGGGGGTTACAATGAGCAGTTCTTC. This gives the protein CASSQLKGGGYNEQFF. This chain links TRBV14 with TRBJ2-1; TRBD2 matches at 7 bases. Per germline, CDR1 SGHDN and CDR2 FVKESK. The J segment lost 4 bases and the V segment lost 2 bases, leaving 8 bases of the junction unmatched. The length of the CDR3 is 16 residues.